Described below is a single T cell receptor beta chain sequence and its context. Its antigen remains unknown. These data originate in a study of post-analysis software for immune sequencing data. The CDR3 runs to 14 residues. V shed 6 bases and J 0 bases; nucleotides not matched to a gene: 5. Per the germline V gene, CDR1 is DFQATT and CDR2 is SNEGSKA (reference sequence). General study points: Controls had lower frequencies than patients of five TRBV segments, which included TRBV5-6, TRBV5-1 and TRBV20-1.

Prepared libraries of TCR beta cDNA carried unique molecular identifiers. One entry per CDR3 protein, called by TCRdb with MiXCR from the PCR reads. The table has 250,000 to 300,000 distinct CDR3 sequences, 35% to 40% seen once; the top ten hold around 5.2%. This clonotype was sampled from a girl aged 5-17 years with multiple sclerosis. V and J are TRBV20-1 and TRBJ2-3; 8 positions match TRBD2. The sequencing sample was made of blood. CDR3 protein: CSATLAVSTDTQYF. DNA of the CDR3: TGCAGTGCCACACTAGCGGTTAGCACAGATACGCAGTATTTT.